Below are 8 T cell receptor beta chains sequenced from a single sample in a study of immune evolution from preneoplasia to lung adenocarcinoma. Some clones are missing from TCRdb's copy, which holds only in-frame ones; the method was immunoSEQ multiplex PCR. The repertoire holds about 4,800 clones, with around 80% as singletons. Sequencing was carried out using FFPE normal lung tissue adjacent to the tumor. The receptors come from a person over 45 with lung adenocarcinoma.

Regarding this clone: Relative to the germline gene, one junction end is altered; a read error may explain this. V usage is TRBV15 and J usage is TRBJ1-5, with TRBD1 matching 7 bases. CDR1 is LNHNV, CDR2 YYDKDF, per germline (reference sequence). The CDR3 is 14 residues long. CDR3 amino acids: CATSRGGPDQPQHF. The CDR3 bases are TGTGCCACGAGCAGGGGGGGCCCAGATCAGCCCCAGCATTTT.

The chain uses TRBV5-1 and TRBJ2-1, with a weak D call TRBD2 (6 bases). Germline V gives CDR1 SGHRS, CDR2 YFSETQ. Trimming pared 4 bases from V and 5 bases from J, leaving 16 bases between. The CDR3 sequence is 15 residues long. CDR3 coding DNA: TGCGCCAGCAGCCATCAACTAGCCGGAAACAATGAGCAGTTCTTC. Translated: CASSHQLAGNNEQFF. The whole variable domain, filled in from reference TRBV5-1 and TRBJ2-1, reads KAGVTQTPRYLIKTRGQQVTLSCSPISGHRSVSWYQQTPGQGLQFLFEYFSETQRNKGNFPGRFSGRQFSNSRSEMNVSTLELGDSALYLCASSHQLAGNNEQFFGPGTRLTVL.

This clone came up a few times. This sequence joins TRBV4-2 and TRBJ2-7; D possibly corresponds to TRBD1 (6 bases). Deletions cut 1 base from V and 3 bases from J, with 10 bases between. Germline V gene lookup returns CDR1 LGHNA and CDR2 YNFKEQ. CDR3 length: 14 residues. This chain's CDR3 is CASSQAGTNYEQYF. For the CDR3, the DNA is TGTGCCAGCAGCCAAGCCGGGACAAACTACGAGCAGTACTTC.

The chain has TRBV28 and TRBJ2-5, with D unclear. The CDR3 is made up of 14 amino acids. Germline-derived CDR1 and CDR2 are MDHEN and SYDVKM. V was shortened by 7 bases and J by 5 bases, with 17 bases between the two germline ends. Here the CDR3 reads CASTPGLAWETQYF. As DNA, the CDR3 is TGTGCCAGCACTCCCGGGCTGGCCTGGGAGACCCAGTACTTC.

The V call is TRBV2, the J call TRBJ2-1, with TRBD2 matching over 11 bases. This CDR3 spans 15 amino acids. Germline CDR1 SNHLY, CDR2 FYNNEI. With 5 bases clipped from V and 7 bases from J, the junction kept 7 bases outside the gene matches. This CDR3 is CASSRLAGSSNEQFF. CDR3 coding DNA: TGTGCCAGCAGTCGACTAGCGGGAAGTAGTAATGAGCAGTTCTTC.

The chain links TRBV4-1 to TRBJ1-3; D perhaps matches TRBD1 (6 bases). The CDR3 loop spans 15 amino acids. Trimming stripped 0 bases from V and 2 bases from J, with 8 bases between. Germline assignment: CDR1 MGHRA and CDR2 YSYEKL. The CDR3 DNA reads TGCGCCAGCAGCCAAGATCAGGGGCCTGGAAACACCATATATTTT. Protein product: CASSQDQGPGNTIYF.

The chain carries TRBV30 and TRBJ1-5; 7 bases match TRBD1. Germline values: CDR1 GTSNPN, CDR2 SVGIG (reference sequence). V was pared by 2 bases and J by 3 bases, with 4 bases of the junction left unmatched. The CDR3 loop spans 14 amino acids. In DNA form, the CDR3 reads TGTGCCTGGAGTTTGGGACAGCTCAATCAGCCCCAGCATTTT. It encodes CAWSLGQLNQPQHF.

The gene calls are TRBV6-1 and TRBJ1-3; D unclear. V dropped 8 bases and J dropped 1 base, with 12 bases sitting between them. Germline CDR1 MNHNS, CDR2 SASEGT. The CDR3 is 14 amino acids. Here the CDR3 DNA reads TGTGCCAGCGCCAGCGGTGGGTCTGGAAACACCATATATTTT. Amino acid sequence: CASASGGSGNTIYF.